Below, 13 T cell receptor beta chains from the same sample are listed, as sequenced in a study of OX40 agonist ivuxolimab in advanced cancers. Clones were sequenced by immunoSEQ multiplex PCR, and TCRdb holds only the in-frame ones, with some missing. This repertoire shows about 77,000 clones, over 70% found once; its top ten account for around 0.54%. The material sequenced was CD4+ or CD8+ T cells sorted from blood, taken in a trial of the OX40 agonist ivuxolimab. These receptors all come from an adult with an advanced solid tumor such as melanoma, head and neck, liver or kidney cancer.

The gene calls are TRBV5-1 and TRBJ2-5; 10 bases align to TRBD1. J gave up 5 bases and V 4 bases, and 8 bases lay outside the gene matches. CDR3 length: 15 residues. Germline CDR1 and CDR2: SGHRS and YFSETQ. The CDR3 DNA sequence: TGCGCCAGCAGCCGCGTCGGGACAGGGGTCGAGACCCAGTACTTC. Translating it yields CASSRVGTGVETQYF.

The V gene is TRBV6-6, the J gene TRBJ2-7; D may be TRBD1 or TRBD2 (5 bases each). In germline, CDR1 is MNHNY, CDR2 SVGAGI (reference sequence). Trimming shortened V by 5 bases and J by 1 base, and 15 bases separated the two germline ends. This CDR3 has 15 residues. CDR3 DNA sequence: TGTGCCAGCAGTACAAGGGACCGCCTGTCCTACGAGCAGTACTTC. Protein sequence: CASSTRDRLSYEQYF.

The gene calls are TRBV6-6 and TRBJ2-5; no clear D gene. V was cut by 2 bases and J by 5 bases, with 3 bases left in between. Germline CDR1 reads MNHNY; CDR2 reads SVGAGI (reference sequence). The CDR3 has 11 residues. This CDR3 is CASSYMETQYF. DNA for the CDR3: TGTGCCAGCAGTTACATGGAGACCCAGTACTTC.

The chain combines TRBV4-3 with TRBJ2-3; TRBD2 matches at 10 bases. The CDR3 has 18 amino acids. Trimming cost V 1 base and J 7 bases; bases outside gene matches: 14. Looked up from germline, CDR1 is LGHNA and CDR2 is YSLEER. CDR3 amino acids: CASSQALAGGVARNTQYF. CDR3 sequence (DNA): TGCGCCAGCAGCCAAGCTTTAGCGGGGGGCGTCGCCAGGAATACGCAGTATTTT.

J is TRBJ1-2 and V is TRBV7-2, with no clear D. The CDR3 is made up of 13 amino acids. V was cut by 1 base and J by 4 bases, with 7 bases left in between. CDR1 and CDR2 from the germline V gene are SGHTA and FQGNSA. The CDR3 sequence is CASSLVQFYGYTF. CDR3 coding DNA: TGTGCCAGCAGCTTAGTACAGTTCTATGGCTACACCTTC.

This chain connects TRBV6-6 to TRBJ2-1; D call uncertain. The V and J ends lost 4 bases and 4 bases respectively, with 5 bases between them. This CDR3 is 12 amino acids long. Germline loops: CDR1 MNHNY, CDR2 SVGAGI (reference sequence). The CDR3 sequence is CASSWGYNEQFF. CDR3 coding DNA: TGTGCCAGCAGTTGGGGATACAATGAGCAGTTCTTC.

This chain connects TRBV6-6 to TRBJ1-1; the D is unclear. V shed 8 bases and J shed 11 bases, with 18 bases lying between them. The CDR3 is made up of 12 amino acids. The V gene's germline CDR1 is MNHNY and CDR2 SVGAGI (reference sequence). CDR3 region: CASGSGMGEAFF. The CDR3 region has the DNA TGTGCCAGCGGGTCCGGAATGGGCGAGGCTTTCTTT.

The CDR3 DNA follows: TGTGCCAGCAGCTTAGACGAGCGGGCCTTTTCAAGCTCCTACAATGAGCAGTTCTTC. It translates to CASSLDERAFSSSYNEQFF. The chain employs TRBV7-9 and TRBJ2-1; possible D gene TRBD2, 6 bases. Germline V gene data show CDR1 as SEHNR and CDR2 as FQNEAQ (reference sequence). The CDR3 contains 19 residues. V lost 1 base and J 0 bases, leaving 19 bases between the germline ends.

This clone is medium-sized within its sample. J is TRBJ1-1 and V is TRBV19; the D gene is possibly TRBD1 (5 bases). The CDR3 totals 13 residues. Germline V gene sequence: CDR1 LNHDA, CDR2 SQIVND (reference sequence). V gave up 6 bases and J gave up 1 base, with 9 bases separating them. This CDR3 is CASRWDSNTEAFF. Here the CDR3 DNA reads TGTGCCAGTAGATGGGACTCGAACACTGAAGCTTTCTTT.

The chain combines TRBV19 with TRBJ1-4; D is possibly TRBD1 (6 bases). From germline, CDR1 is LNHDA and CDR2 SQIVND (reference sequence). Trimming pared 5 bases from V and 8 bases from J, leaving 12 bases between. The CDR3 covers 13 residues. The DNA for the CDR3 is TGTGCCAGTAGTTCAACAGGGAGCGAAAAACTGTTTTTT. Encoded protein: CASSSTGSEKLFF.

The rearrangement joins TRBV7-2 to TRBJ1-5; unclear D gene. The V end lost 1 base, the J end lost 0 bases, and 7 bases lay between the germline ends. Per germline, CDR1 SGHTA and CDR2 FQGNSA. The CDR3 runs to 15 residues. CDR3 in amino acids: CASSLDSYSNQPQHF. The CDR3 nucleotides read TGTGCCAGCAGCTTAGATTCTTATAGCAATCAGCCCCAGCATTTT.

The V and J genes are TRBV19 and TRBJ1-6; 7 nucleotides agree with TRBD1. Per germline, CDR1 LNHDA and CDR2 SQIVND (reference sequence). CDR3 length: 15 amino acids. V lost 5 bases to trimming and J lost 3 bases; unmatched junction nucleotides: 4. The CDR3 sequence: CASSSRDSYNSPLHF. As DNA, the CDR3 is TGTGCCAGTAGTTCCCGGGACAGCTATAATTCACCCCTCCACTTT.

The rearrangement links TRBV28 to TRBJ1-5; D possibly corresponds to TRBD1 (6 bases). Trimming removed 6 bases from V and 6 bases from J, with 18 bases in between. This CDR3 comprises 15 residues. The V gene's germline CDR1 is MDHEN and CDR2 SYDVKM. The CDR3 DNA sequence: TGTGCCAGCAGCCGGCGTGGGGGGGGCCCTCAGCCCCAGCATTTT. Amino acids: CASSRRGGGPQPQHF.